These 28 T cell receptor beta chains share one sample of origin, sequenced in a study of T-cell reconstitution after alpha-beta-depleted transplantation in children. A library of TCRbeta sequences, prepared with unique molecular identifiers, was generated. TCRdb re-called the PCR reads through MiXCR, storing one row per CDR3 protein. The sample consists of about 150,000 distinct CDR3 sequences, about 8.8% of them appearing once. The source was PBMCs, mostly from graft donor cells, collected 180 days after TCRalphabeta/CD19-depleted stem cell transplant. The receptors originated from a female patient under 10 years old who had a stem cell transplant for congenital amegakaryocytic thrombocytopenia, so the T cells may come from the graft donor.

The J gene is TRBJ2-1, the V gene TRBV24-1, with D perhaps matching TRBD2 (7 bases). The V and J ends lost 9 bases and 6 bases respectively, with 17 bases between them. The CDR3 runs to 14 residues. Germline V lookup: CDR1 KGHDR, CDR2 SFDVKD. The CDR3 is CATSLAGAGNEQFF. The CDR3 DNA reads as TGTGCCACCTCGTTGGCGGGGGCGGGCAATGAGCAGTTCTTC.

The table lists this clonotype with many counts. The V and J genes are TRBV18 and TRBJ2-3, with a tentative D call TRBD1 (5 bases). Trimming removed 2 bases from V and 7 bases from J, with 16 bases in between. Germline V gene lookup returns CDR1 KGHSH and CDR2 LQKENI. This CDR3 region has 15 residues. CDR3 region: CASSPAYQSGNTQYF. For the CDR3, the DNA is TGTGCCAGCTCACCAGCTTACCAATCAGGGAATACGCAGTATTTT.

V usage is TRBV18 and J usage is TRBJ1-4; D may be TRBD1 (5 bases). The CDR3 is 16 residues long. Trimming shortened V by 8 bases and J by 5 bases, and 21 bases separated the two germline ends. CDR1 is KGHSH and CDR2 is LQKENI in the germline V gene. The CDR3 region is CASTDSRGNRNEKLFF. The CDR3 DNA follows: TGTGCCAGCACCGACAGTCGGGGGAATCGAAATGAAAAACTGTTTTTT.

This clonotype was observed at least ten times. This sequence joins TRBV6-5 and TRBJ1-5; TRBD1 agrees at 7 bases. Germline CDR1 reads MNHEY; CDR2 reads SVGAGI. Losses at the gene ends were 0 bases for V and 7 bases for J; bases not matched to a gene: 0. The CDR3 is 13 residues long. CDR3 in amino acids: CASSYSTGQPQHF. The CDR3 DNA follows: TGTGCCAGCAGTTACTCGACAGGGCAGCCCCAGCATTTT.

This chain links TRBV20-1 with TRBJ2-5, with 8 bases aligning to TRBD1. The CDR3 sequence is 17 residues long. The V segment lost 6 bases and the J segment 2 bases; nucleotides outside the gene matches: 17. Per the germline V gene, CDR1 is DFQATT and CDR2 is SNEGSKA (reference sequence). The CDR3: CSADGTGSLGGQETQYF. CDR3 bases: TGCAGTGCGGACGGGACAGGTTCTTTGGGTGGGCAAGAGACCCAGTACTTC.

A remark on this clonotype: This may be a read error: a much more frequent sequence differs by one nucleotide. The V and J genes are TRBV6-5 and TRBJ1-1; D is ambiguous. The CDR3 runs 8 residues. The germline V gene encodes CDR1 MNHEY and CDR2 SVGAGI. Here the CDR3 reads CPPGRAFF. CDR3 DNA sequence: TGTCCCCCAGGTAGAGCTTTCTTT.

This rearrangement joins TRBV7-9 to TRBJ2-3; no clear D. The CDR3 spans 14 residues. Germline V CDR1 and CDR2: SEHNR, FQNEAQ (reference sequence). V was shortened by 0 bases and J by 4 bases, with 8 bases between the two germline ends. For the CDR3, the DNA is TGTGCCAGCAGCTTAGCCTTAGCTCCAGATACGCAGTATTTT. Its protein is CASSLALAPDTQYF.

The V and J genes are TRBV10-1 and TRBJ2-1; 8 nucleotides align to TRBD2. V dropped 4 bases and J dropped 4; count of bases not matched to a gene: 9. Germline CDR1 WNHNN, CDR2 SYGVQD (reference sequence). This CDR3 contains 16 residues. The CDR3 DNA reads TGCGCCAGCAGTGGGACCGTGAGCGGGAGATACAATGAGCAGTTCTTC. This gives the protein CASSGTVSGRYNEQFF.

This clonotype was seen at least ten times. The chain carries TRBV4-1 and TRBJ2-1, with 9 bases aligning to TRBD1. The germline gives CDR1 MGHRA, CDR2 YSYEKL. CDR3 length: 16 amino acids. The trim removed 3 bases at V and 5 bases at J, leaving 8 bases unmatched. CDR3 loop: CASSQVRDRVDNEQFF. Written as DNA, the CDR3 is TGCGCCAGCAGCCAGGTACGGGACAGGGTAGACAATGAGCAGTTCTTC.

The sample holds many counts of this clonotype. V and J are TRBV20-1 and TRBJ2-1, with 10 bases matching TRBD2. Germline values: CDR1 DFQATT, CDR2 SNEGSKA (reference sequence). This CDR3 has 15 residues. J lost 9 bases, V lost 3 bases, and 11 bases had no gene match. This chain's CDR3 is CSAREREGPFIEQFF. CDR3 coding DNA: TGCAGTGCTAGGGAGCGGGAGGGCCCTTTTATTGAGCAGTTCTTC.

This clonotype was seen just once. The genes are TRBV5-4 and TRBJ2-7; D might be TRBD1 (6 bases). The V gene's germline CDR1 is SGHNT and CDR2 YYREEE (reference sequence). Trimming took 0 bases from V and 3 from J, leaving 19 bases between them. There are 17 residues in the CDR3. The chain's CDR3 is CASSLAPRGTRHYEQYF. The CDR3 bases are TGTGCCAGCAGCTTGGCCCCTAGAGGGACACGCCACTACGAGCAGTACTTC.

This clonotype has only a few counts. CDR3 sequence (DNA): TGCAGTGCTCGCATACTCACAGGTGTTAAAGAGACCCAGTACTTC. It specifies CSARILTGVKETQYF. The chain recombines TRBV20-1 with TRBJ2-5; D perhaps matches TRBD1 (5 bases). This CDR3 has 15 residues. The germline V and J ends were trimmed by 5 bases and 3 bases, with 19 bases remaining between them. Per the germline V gene, CDR1 is DFQATT and CDR2 is SNEGSKA (reference sequence).

DNA of the CDR3: TGCAGCGTTGAGTCCCTGGCGAACATTCAGTACTTC. This gives the protein CSVESLANIQYF. V is TRBV29-1 and J is TRBJ2-4; D unresolved. CDR1 SQVTM and CDR2 ANQGSEA come from the germline V gene. The CDR3 runs 12 residues. V lost 3 bases and J 7 bases, leaving 10 bases between the germline ends.

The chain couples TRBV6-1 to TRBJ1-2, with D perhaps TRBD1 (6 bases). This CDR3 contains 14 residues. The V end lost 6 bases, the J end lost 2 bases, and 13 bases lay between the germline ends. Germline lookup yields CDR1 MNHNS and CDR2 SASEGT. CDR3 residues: CASSPAGDNYGYTF. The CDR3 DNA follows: TGTGCCAGCAGCCCCGCAGGGGACAACTATGGCTACACCTTC.

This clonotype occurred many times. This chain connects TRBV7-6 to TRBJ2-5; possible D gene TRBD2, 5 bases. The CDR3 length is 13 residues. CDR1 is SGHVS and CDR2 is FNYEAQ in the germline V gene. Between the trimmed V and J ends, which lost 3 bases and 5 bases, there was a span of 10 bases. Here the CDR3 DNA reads TGTGCCAGCAGCTTTCGGGGATGGGAGACCCAGTACTTC. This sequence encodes CASSFRGWETQYF.

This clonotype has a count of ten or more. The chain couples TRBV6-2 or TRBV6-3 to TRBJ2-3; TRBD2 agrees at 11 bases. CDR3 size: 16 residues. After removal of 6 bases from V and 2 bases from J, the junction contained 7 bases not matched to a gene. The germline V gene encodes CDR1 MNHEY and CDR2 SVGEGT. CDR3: CASSRSGRENTDTQYF. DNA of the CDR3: TGTGCCAGCAGCCGTAGCGGGAGGGAAAACACAGATACGCAGTATTTT.

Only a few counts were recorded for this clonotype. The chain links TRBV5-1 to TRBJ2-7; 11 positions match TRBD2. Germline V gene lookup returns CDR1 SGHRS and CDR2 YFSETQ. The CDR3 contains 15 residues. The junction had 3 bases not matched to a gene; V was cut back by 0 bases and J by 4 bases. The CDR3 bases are TGCGCCAGCAGCTTGGTACTAGCGGGGGAATACGAGCAGTACTTC. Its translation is CASSLVLAGEYEQYF. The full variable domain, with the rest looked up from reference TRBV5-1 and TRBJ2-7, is KAGVTQTPRYLIKTRGQQVTLSCSPISGHRSVSWYQQTPGQGLQFLFEYFSETQRNKGNFPGRFSGRQFSNSRSEMNVSTLELGDSALYLCASSLVLAGEYEQYFGPGTRLTVT.

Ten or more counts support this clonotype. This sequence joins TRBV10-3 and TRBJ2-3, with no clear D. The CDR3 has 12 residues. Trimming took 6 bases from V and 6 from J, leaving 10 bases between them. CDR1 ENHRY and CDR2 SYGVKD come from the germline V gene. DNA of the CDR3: TGTGCCATCAGATGGCCCCGGGATACGCAGTATTTT. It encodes CAIRWPRDTQYF.

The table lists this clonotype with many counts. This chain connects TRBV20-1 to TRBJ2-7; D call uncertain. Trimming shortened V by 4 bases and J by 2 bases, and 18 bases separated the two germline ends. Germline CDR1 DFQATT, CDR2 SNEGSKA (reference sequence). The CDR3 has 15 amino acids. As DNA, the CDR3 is TGCAGTGCTACCCCCTTAGAATTGGGAACCTACGAGCAGTACTTC. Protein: CSATPLELGTYEQYF.

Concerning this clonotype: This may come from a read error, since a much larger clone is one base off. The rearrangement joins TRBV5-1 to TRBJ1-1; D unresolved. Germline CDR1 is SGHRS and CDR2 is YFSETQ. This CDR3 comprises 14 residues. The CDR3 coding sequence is TGCGCCAGCAGCTTGTTGTCGGCGGGCACTGAACCTTTCTTT. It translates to CASSLLSAGTEPFF.

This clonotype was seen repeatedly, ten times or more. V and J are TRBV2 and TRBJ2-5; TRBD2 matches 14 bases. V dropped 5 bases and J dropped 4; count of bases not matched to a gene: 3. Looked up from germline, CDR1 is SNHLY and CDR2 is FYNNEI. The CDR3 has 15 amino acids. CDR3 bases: TGTGCCAGCAGTTATGGGACTAGCGGGGGAGAGACCCAGTACTTC. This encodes CASSYGTSGGETQYF.

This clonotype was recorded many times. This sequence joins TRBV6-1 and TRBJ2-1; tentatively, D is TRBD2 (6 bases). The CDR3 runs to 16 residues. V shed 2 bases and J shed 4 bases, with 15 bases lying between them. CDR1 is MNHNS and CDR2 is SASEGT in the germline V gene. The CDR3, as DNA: TGTGCCAGCAGTGAACCGATCCGGGACTCATACAATGAGCAGTTCTTC. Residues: CASSEPIRDSYNEQFF.

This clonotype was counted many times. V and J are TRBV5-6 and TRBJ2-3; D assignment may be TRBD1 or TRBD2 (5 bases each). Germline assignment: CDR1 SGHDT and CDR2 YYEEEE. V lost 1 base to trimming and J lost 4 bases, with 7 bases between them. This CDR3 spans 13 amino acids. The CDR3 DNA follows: TGTGCCAGCAGCTTGTTGGGGGCAGATACGCAGTATTTT. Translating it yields CASSLLGADTQYF.

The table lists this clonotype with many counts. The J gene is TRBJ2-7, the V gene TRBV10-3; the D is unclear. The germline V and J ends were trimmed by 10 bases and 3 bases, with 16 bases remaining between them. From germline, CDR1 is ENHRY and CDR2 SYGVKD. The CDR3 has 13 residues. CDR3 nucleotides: TGTGCCACCAAGACTCGATCGGGCTACGAGCAGTACTTC. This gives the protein CATKTRSGYEQYF.

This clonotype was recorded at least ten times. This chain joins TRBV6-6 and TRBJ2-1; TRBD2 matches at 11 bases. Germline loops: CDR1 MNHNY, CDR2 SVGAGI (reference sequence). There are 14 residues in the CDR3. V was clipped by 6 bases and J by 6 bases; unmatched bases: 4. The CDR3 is CASSTGLAGNEQFF. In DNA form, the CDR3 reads TGTGCCAGCAGCACTGGACTAGCGGGCAATGAGCAGTTCTTC.

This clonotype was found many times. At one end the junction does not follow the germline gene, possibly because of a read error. CDR3 in DNA: TGTGCCAGCAGTGACTCAATGTATGAGCAGTTCTTC. Its protein is CASSDSMYEQFF. The chain couples TRBV6-5 to TRBJ2-1, with D uncertain. This CDR3 is 12 amino acids long. Germline V CDR1 and CDR2: MNHEY, SVGAGI.

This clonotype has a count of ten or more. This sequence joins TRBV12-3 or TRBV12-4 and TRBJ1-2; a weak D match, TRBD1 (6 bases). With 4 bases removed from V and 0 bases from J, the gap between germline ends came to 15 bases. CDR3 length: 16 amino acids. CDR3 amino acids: CASSSKTGPPNYGYTF. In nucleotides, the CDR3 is TGTGCCAGCAGTTCTAAGACAGGACCACCTAACTATGGCTACACCTTC.

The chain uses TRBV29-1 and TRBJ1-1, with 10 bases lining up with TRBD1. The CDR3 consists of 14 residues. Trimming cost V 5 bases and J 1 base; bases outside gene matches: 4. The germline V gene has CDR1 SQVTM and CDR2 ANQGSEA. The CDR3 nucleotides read TGCAGCGTTCGGACAGGGGGGGGGAACACTGAAGCTTTCTTT. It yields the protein CSVRTGGGNTEAFF.